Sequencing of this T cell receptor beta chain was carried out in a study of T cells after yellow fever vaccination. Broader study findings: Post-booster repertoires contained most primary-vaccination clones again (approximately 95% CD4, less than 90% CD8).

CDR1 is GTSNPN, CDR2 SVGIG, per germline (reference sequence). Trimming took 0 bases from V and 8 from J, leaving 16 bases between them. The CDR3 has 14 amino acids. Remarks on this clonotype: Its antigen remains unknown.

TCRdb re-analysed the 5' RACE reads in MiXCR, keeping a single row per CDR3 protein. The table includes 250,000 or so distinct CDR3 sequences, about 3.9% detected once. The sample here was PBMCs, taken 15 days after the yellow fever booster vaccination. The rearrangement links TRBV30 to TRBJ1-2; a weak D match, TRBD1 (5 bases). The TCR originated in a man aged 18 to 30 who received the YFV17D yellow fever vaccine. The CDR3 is CAWSVGGAYLGYTF. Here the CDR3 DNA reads TGTGCCTGGAGTGTCGGAGGGGCCTATTTAGGCTACACCTTC.